The 23 T cell receptor beta chains reported below all come from one sample, sequenced in a study of blood T cell repertoires in COVID-19. Clones were read by immunoSEQ multiplex PCR, and TCRdb kept only the in-frame ones, dropping some. The sample consists of about 140,000 clones, 75% to 85% of them appearing once. Input material: peripheral blood. All receptors derive from a woman aged 80 or over with active or convalescent COVID-19.

The chain links TRBV4-1 to TRBJ1-1, with D tentatively TRBD1 (5 bases). Trimming cost V 0 bases and J 4 bases, with 9 bases left between them. The CDR3 is 14 amino acids. Per the germline V gene, CDR1 is MGHRA and CDR2 is YSYEKL. This CDR3 is CASSQDPRGTEAFF. Here the CDR3 DNA reads TGCGCCAGCAGCCAAGATCCAAGGGGCACTGAAGCTTTCTTT.

This sequence joins TRBV7-9 and TRBJ2-6; 8 bases are shared with TRBD1. The V gene's germline CDR1 is SEHNR and CDR2 FQNEAQ (reference sequence). V was pared by 4 bases and J by 4 bases, with 3 bases of the junction left unmatched. This CDR3 comprises 15 residues. The DNA of the CDR3 is TGTGCCAGCAGCTCCAGGGGGCGAGGGGCCAACGTCCTGACTTTC. It yields the protein CASSSRGRGANVLTF.

This chain uses TRBV3-1 (or the pseudogene TRBV3-2) with TRBJ2-5, with TRBD2 as a possible D gene (6 bases). This CDR3 has 15 residues. In germline, CDR1 is LGHDT, CDR2 YNNKEL (reference sequence). V was shortened by 4 bases and J by 2 bases, with 14 bases between the two germline ends. As DNA, the CDR3 is TGTGCCAGCAGCCGCTTGGCGGGGAGGCAAGAGACCCAGTACTTC. This codes for CASSRLAGRQETQYF.

V and J are TRBV19 and TRBJ1-2; D is unresolved. CDR3 length equals 13 residues. Germline V CDR1 and CDR2: LNHDA, SQIVND (reference sequence). The V gene lost 6 bases and the J gene lost 0 bases, with 8 bases spanning the gap. CDR3 in amino acids: CASRNRANYGYTF. CDR3 sequence (DNA): TGTGCCAGTAGAAACAGAGCTAACTATGGCTACACCTTC. The full variable domain, its missing parts supplied by reference TRBV19 and TRBJ1-2, is DGGITQSPKYLFRKEGQNVTLSCEQNLNHDAMYWYRQDPGQGLRLIYYSQIVNDFQKGDIAEGYSVSREKKESFPLTVTSAQKNPTAFYLCASRNRANYGYTFGSGTRLTVV.

The chain recombines TRBV19 with TRBJ2-1; D remains unclear. The length of the CDR3 is 14 residues. In germline, CDR1 is LNHDA, CDR2 SQIVND (reference sequence). V lost 1 base and J 8 bases, leaving 12 bases between the germline ends. The DNA of the CDR3 is TGTGCCAGTAGTATAGGCGGCCTAGGCTATGAGCAGTTCTTC. This sequence encodes CASSIGGLGYEQFF.

The CDR3 nucleotides are TGTGCCAGCAGCCCCACGGGGGGACCTCAAGAGACCCAGTACTTC. Translated, it gives CASSPTGGPQETQYF. The chain combines TRBV7-3 with TRBJ2-5, with 7 bases lining up with TRBD2. V was clipped by 5 bases and J by 2 bases; unmatched bases: 8. The CDR3 runs 15 residues. Per the germline V gene, CDR1 is SGHTA and CDR2 is FQGTGA.

The DNA of the CDR3 is TGTGCCAGCAGTCGGGATTTCTCTGGGGCCAACGTCCTGACTTTC. The encoded protein is CASSRDFSGANVLTF. The rearrangement joins TRBV5-8 to TRBJ2-6; D perhaps matches TRBD2 (5 bases). Germline V lookup: CDR1 SGHTS, CDR2 YDEGEE. The CDR3 totals 15 residues. The V and J ends lost 5 bases and 0 bases respectively, with 9 bases between them.

The chain is built from TRBV7-2 and TRBJ1-2, with no clear D. Trimming left V 5 bases short and J 1 base short, with 11 bases between. Germline V gene sequence: CDR1 SGHTA, CDR2 FQGNSA. The CDR3 is 14 residues long. The CDR3 loop is CASSPPNSNYGYTF. The CDR3 nucleotides read TGTGCCAGCAGCCCCCCAAACAGTAACTATGGCTACACCTTC.

The rearrangement uses TRBV29-1 and TRBJ2-2; D is ambiguous. This CDR3 spans 13 amino acids. The germline CDR1 and CDR2 sequences are SQVTM and ANQGSEA. The germline V and J ends were trimmed by 2 bases and 8 bases, with 12 bases remaining between them. The CDR3: CSVEHRRSGELFF. The CDR3 coding sequence is TGCAGCGTTGAACACAGACGTTCGGGGGAGCTGTTTTTT.

The rearrangement joins TRBV11-3 to TRBJ2-1, with 7 bases that match TRBD1. Germline V lookup: CDR1 SGHNT, CDR2 YENEEA. The CDR3 has 15 amino acids. V lost 5 bases and J lost 5; bases outside the gene matches: 9. In DNA form, the CDR3 reads TGTGCCAGCAGCCCAGGGGGACCCCCTAACAATGAGCAGTTCTTC. Its translation: CASSPGGPPNNEQFF.

This sequence joins TRBV27 and TRBJ2-3; 9 bases map to TRBD2. CDR1 MNHEY and CDR2 SMNVEV come from the germline V gene (reference sequence). CDR3 length: 14 residues. With 11 bases clipped from V and 1 base from J, the junction kept 7 bases outside the gene matches. CDR3: CASWASGGTDTQYF. Written as DNA, the CDR3 is TGTGCCTCGTGGGCTAGCGGGGGCACAGATACGCAGTATTTT.

This sequence joins TRBV7-8 and TRBJ1-5, with D perhaps TRBD1 (5 bases). Looked up from germline, CDR1 is SGHVS and CDR2 is FQNEAQ. The CDR3 runs to 13 residues. V was pared by 0 bases and J by 7 bases, with 7 bases between. For the CDR3, the DNA is TGTGCCAGCAGCTTAGCTCAGGGCCAGCCCCAGCATTTT. Its translation: CASSLAQGQPQHF.

This clone was picked up a small number of times. The chain is built from TRBV14 and TRBJ2-7; no firm D call. V lost 4 bases, J lost 3 bases, and 7 bases lay in between. CDR3 length: 12 residues. CDR1 is SGHDN and CDR2 is FVKESK in the germline V gene. In DNA form, the CDR3 reads TGTGCCAGCAGCCGGTTCAGCTACGAGCAGTACTTC. It codes for CASSRFSYEQYF. The variable domain in full, completed from reference TRBV14 and TRBJ2-7, reads EAGVTQFPSHSVIEKGQTVTLRCDPISGHDNLYWYRRVMGKEIKFLLHFVKESKQDESGMPNNRFLAERTGGTYSTLKVQPAELEDSGVYFCASSRFSYEQYFGPGTRLTVT.

This clone was observed many times. The chain combines TRBV5-1 with TRBJ2-5; D might be TRBD1 (6 bases). The V and J ends lost 4 bases and 5 bases respectively, with 15 bases between them. Germline V gene data show CDR1 as SGHRS and CDR2 as YFSETQ. The CDR3 spans 14 residues. This chain's CDR3 is CASSRTQGQETQYF. CDR3 bases: TGCGCCAGCAGCCGGACCCAGGGGCAGGAGACCCAGTACTTC.

This clone came up once. This chain connects TRBV7-2 to TRBJ2-3; 7 nucleotides match TRBD2. Per germline, CDR1 SGHTA and CDR2 FQGNSA. After removal of 1 base from V and 2 bases from J, the junction contained 9 bases not matched to a gene. This CDR3 spans 17 amino acids. CDR3 residues: CASSLGVGGGNTDTQYF. As DNA, the CDR3 is TGTGCCAGCAGCTTAGGAGTGGGCGGGGGTAACACAGATACGCAGTATTTT.

This chain uses TRBV27 with TRBJ1-5; D gene uncertain. Germline V gives CDR1 MNHEY, CDR2 SMNVEV (reference sequence). V lost 7 bases and J 12 bases, leaving 4 bases between the germline ends. The CDR3 extends over 8 amino acids. In DNA, the CDR3 is TGTGCCAGCACCCTCCAGCATTTT. Its protein is CASTLQHF.

The chain recombines TRBV9 with TRBJ1-5; D is unresolved. Germline lookup yields CDR1 SGDLS and CDR2 YYNGEE. The V end was cut by 3 bases, the J end by 0 bases, with 7 bases between. This CDR3 is built from 14 residues. DNA for the CDR3: TGTGCCAGCAGCGCGAGTTATAGCAATCAGCCCCAGCATTTT. This translates into CASSASYSNQPQHF.

This sequence joins TRBV12-3 or TRBV12-4 and TRBJ2-1; D not certain. V gave up 6 bases and J gave up 15 bases, with 15 bases separating them. This CDR3 comprises 11 residues. The DNA for the CDR3 is TGTGCCAGCAGCCCTAAAGTTTCATTGTTCTTC. Translation gives CASSPKVSLFF.

The rearrangement uses TRBV6-5 and TRBJ1-1; 7 bases line up with TRBD1. V gave up 4 bases and J gave up 4 bases; unmatched junction bases: 9. Germline CDR1 is MNHEY and CDR2 is SVGAGI. This CDR3 comprises 15 residues. The CDR3 bases are TGTGCCAGCAGTTTGGACCGGGACAGCTCCACTGAAGCTTTCTTT. Its translation is CASSLDRDSSTEAFF.

The chain joins TRBV28 to TRBJ2-4, with 7 positions matching TRBD1. The J segment lost 6 bases and the V segment lost 3 bases, leaving 11 bases of the junction unmatched. Germline CDR1 is MDHEN and CDR2 is SYDVKM. The CDR3 is made up of 16 amino acids. CDR3 coding DNA: TGTGCCAGCAGTTTCCCGTCTCATCCAGGGGGAAACATTCAGTACTTC. This gives the protein CASSFPSHPGGNIQYF. The variable domain in full, with the rest retrieved from reference TRBV28 and TRBJ2-4, is DVKVTQSSRYLVKRTGEKVFLECVQDMDHENMFWYRQDPGLGLRLIYFSYDVKMKEKGDIPEGYSVSREKKERFSLILESASTNQTSMYLCASSFPSHPGGNIQYFGAGTRLSVL.

The chain links TRBV5-6 to TRBJ2-5; TRBD2 matches at 9 bases. This CDR3 has 14 amino acids. The V and J ends lost 3 bases and 3 bases, in that order; junction bases with no gene match: 3. The germline gives CDR1 SGHDT, CDR2 YYEEEE. The CDR3 loop reads CASSSRLAEETQYF. CDR3 DNA: TGTGCCAGCAGCTCTCGACTAGCGGAAGAGACCCAGTACTTC.

This clone was observed once. The CDR3 protein is CASSPNGGKSNQPQHF. For the CDR3, the DNA is TGTGCCAGCTCACCGAACGGGGGGAAGAGCAATCAGCCCCAGCATTTT. The chain combines TRBV18 with TRBJ1-5, with D maybe TRBD1 (5 bases). Per the germline V gene, CDR1 is KGHSH and CDR2 is LQKENI. The CDR3 is 16 residues long. Trimming left V 3 bases short and J 1 base short, with 13 bases between.

This sequence joins TRBV9 and TRBJ2-5, with TRBD2 matching 8 bases. Trimming at V came to 1 base and at J to 0 bases, leaving 5 bases not matched to a gene. The CDR3 has 16 residues. CDR1 is SGDLS and CDR2 is YYNGEE in the germline V gene. The CDR3 DNA follows: TGTGCCAGCAGCGTACGGTCCGGGAGGGACCAAGAGACCCAGTACTTC. This codes for CASSVRSGRDQETQYF. The full variable domain, with the rest looked up from reference TRBV9 and TRBJ2-5, is DSGVTQTPKHLITATGQRVTLRCSPRSGDLSVYWYQQSLDQGLQFLIQYYNGEERAKGNILERFSAQQFPDLHSELNLSSLELGDSALYFCASSVRSGRDQETQYFGPGTRLLVL.